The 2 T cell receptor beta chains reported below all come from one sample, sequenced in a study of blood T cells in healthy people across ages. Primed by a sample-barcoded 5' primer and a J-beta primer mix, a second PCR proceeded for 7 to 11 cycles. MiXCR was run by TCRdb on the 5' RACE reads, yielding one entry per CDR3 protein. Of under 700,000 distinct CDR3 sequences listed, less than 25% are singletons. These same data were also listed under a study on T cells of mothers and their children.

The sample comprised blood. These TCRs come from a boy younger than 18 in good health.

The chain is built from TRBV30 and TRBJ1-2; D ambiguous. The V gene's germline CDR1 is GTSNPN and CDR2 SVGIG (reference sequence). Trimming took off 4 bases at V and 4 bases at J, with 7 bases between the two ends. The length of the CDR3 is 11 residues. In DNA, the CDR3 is TGTGCCTGGACAGCTAGCTATGGCTACACCTTC. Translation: CAWTASYGYTF.

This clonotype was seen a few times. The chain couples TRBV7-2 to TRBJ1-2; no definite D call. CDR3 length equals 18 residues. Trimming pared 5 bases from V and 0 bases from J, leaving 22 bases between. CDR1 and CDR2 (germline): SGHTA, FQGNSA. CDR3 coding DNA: TGTGCCAGCAGCACAGATCGGGAGGTACGGCCCCCTAACTATGGCTACACCTTC. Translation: CASSTDREVRPPNYGYTF. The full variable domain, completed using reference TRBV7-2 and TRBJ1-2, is GAGVSQSPSNKVTEKGKDVELRCDPISGHTALYWYRQSLGQGLEFLIYFQGNSAPDKSGLPSDRFSAERTGGSVSTLTIQRTQQEDSAVYLCASSTDREVRPPNYGYTFGSGTRLTVV.